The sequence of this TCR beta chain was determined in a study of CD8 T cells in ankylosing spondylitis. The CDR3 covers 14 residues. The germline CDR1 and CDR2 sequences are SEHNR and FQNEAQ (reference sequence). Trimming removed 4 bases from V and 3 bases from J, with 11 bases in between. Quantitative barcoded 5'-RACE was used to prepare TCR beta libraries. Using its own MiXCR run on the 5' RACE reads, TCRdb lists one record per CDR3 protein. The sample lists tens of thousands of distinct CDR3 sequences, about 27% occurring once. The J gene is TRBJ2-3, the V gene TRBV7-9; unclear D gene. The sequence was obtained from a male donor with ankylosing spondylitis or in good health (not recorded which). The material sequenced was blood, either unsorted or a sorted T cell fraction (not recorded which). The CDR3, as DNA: TGTGCCAGCAGCTGGGCCGACATAACAGATACGCAGTATTTT. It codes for CASSWADITDTQYF.